Reported below is one T cell receptor (beta chain). It may be a read error: a sequence one base away is much more abundant. Germline V gene sequence: CDR1 DFQATT, CDR2 SNEGSKA (reference sequence). The CDR3 length is 14 residues. Three rounds of nested PCR, following a modified ARM-PCR protocol, produced the TCRbeta library. TCRdb independently ran MiXCR on the multiplex PCR reads; one entry per CDR3 protein. Found here are roughly 220,000 distinct CDR3 sequences, approximately 74% of them singletons; the top ten hold 20% to 25%. This sample's RNA came from whole unsorted tissue. These data come from a study of tumor and adjacent non-tumor tissue in lung cancer. Turning to the study itself: The patients, approximately nine men and about 5 women, were roughly 30 to 85 with stage I to III disease.

The rearrangement uses TRBV20-1 and TRBJ2-5; the match to TRBD2 covers 14 bases. The material sequenced was lung tumor tissue. This TCR was sampled from a man aged 55 to 70 with non-small cell lung cancer. The CDR3 is CSATGLAGVETHYF. The CDR3 nucleotides read TGCAGTGCCACGGGACTAGCGGGAGTGGAGACCCACTACTTC.